The present TCR beta chain was sequenced within a study of shared clonotypes between healthy human individuals (dated by TCRdb to 2018 to 2020). Study-level background: The cohort comprised two women and a few men aged 18 to 49 years. To estimate repertoire size and how much clonotypes are shared between individuals, the study performed deep sequencing of blood TCR repertoires from about 5 healthy adults. Different laboratories and diverse techniques were used to prepare libraries and sequence TCR repertoires, to increase sequencing depth and limit assay-specific biases. Per donor, leukapheresis produced somewhere between about 0.8 and 9 billion PBMCs.

Comments on this clone: Its antigen remains unidentified. There are no base qualities to consult, and no much larger clone falls within one base.

TCR CDR3 regions were amplified from genomic DNA by multiplex PCR using the deep immunoSEQ assay. Extracted genomic DNA from each cell subset was distributed evenly across all wells of several immunoSEQ 96-well plates, and each plate was treated as a replicate. For unsorted PBMC, about 300 ng of genomic DNA, equivalent to around 30,000 T cell genomes, went into each replicate PCR. Unsorted PBMC genomic DNA was sequenced across ten immunoSEQ deep assay plates. Purified libraries were measured with a Qubit 3.0 fluorometer, size-checked on a Bioanalyzer 2100, and measured again with the KAPA Library Quantification kit. Each immunoSEQ 96-well plate was sequenced on its own single-read 150-cycle Illumina NextSeq 550 flow cell. The study's processing was this. Because the immunoSEQ output held only junctional sequences and lacked quality scores, the filtering could not match the filtering applied to full-length reads. Sequences were annotated with PyIR, a Python wrapper for IgBLAST v1.9, using IMGT germline references to assign V/J genes and CDR3. Any read was removed if the V/J assignment was weak (E-value above 1e-6), the CDR3 was missing, or the read contained stop codons, out-of-frame junctions, or ambiguous translated residues. V3J clonotypes were defined as sequences sharing an identical inferred V gene, J gene, and CDR3 amino acid sequence. To compute the percentage overlap between repertoires, the number of shared unique clonotypes was divided by the size of the smaller repertoire. RTK rarefaction, the Chao1 estimator, and Recon v2.1 estimates of unobserved clonotypes were used to assess repertoire richness. TCRdb carries this immuneACCESS record with in-frame sequences only. Its versions omit some clonotypes, under half of them owing to an unresolved V gene in the studies checked, with the rest unexplained. Clonal size and the V and J genes are those of that table, whereas D and trimming came from the DNA. In all, the sample holds about 500,000 clones, and around 77% of those were seen once. The ten biggest clones cover 12% of the sample.

Trimming removed 2 bases from V and 4 bases from J, leaving 11 bases between the germline ends. The CDR3 runs 14 amino acids, cysteine and phenylalanine included. Only CDR3 DNA remains: 42 bases, in frame from the first base. The germline V gene provides CDR1 SGHAT and CDR2 FQNNGV. Study-level results and caveats: Sampling was restricted to blood, and TCR repertoires in tissues likely differ from the TCR repertoires found in blood. Pairwise subsampling indicated that sequencing depth was expected to affect the degree of clonotype sharing among donors. Because the study included only a small number of donors, the genetic and exposure-history diversity represented was limited.

The donors were healthy, HIV-negative adults who had no recently reported acute infections or vaccinations. All donors were Caucasian adults living in Nashville, Tennessee, USA. For unsorted samples, 70 million to 95 million PBMCs were counted, and genomic DNA was extracted using the QIAamp DNA Blood Mini kit. Blood was collected by leukapheresis, and PBMCs were isolated by Ficoll-Histopaque density gradient centrifugation and then cryopreserved in liquid nitrogen vapor phase. The sequence was obtained from a woman aged 40 to 49 in good health. Some clones in this sample may be carry-over from other donors' samples. Input material: PBMCs. Recombination connected TRBV11-2 to TRBJ1-1, and the D gene may be TRBD1, 5 bases matching. The encoded CDR3 is CASSLSTRGTEAFF. The base sequence is TGTGCCAGCAGCTTATCCACAAGGGGCACTGAAGCTTTCTTT.